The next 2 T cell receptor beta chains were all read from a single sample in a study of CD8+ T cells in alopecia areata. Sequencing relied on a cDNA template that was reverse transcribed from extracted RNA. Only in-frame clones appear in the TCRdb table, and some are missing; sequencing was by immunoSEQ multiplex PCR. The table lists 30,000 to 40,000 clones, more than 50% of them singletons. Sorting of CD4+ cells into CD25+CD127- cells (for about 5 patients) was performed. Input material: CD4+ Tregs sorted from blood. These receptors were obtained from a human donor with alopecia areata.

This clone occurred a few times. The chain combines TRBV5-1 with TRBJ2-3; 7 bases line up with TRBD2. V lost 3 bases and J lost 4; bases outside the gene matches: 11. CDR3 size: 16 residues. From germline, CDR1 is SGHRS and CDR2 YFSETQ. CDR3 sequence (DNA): TGCGCCAGCAGCTCGGGGAGGGGCCTTGCGGCAGATACGCAGTATTTT. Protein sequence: CASSSGRGLAADTQYF.

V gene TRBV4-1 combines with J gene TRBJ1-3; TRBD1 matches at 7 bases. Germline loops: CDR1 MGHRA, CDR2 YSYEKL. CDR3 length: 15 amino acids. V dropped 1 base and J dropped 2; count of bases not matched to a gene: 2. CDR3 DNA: TGCGCCAGCAGCCAAGGCCAGGGGGCTGGAAACACCATATATTTT. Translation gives CASSQGQGAGNTIYF.